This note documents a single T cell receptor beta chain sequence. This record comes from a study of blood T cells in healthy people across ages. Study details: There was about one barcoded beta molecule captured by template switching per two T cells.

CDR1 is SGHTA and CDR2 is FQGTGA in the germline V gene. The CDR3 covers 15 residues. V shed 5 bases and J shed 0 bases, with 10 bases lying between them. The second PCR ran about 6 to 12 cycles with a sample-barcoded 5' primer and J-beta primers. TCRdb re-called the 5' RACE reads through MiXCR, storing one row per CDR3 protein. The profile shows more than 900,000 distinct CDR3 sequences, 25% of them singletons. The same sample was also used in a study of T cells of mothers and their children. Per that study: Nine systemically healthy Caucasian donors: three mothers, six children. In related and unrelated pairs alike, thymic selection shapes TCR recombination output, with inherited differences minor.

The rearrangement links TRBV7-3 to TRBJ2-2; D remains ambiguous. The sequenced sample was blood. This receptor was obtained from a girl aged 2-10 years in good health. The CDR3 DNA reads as TGTGCCAGCAGCCCAATTGATTCGAACACCGGGGAGCTGTTTTTT. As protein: CASSPIDSNTGELFF.